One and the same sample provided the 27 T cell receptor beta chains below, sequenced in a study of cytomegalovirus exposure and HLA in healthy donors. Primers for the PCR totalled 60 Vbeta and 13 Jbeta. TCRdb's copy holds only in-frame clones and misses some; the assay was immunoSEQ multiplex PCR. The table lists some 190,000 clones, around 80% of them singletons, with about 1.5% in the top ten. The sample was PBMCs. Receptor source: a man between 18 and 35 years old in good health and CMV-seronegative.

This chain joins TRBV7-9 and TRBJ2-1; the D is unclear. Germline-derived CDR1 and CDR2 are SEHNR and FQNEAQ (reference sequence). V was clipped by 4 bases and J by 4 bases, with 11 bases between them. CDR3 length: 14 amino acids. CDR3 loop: CASSSPQEYNEQFF. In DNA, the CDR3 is TGTGCCAGCAGCTCACCCCAGGAATACAATGAGCAGTTCTTC.

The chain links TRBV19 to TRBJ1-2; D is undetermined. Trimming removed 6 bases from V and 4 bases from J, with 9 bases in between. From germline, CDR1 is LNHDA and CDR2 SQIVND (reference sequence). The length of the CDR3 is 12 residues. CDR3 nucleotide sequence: TGTGCCAGTAGCAGGACTTCCTATGGCTACACCTTC. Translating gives CASSRTSYGYTF.

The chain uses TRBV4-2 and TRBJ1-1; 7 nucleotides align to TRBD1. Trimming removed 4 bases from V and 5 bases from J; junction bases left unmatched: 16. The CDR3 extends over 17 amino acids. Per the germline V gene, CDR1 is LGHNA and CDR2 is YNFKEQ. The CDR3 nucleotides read TGTGCCAGCAGCCCGGATCGGGCAGGGGGGAGGCGGACTGAAGCTTTCTTT. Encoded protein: CASSPDRAGGRRTEAFF.

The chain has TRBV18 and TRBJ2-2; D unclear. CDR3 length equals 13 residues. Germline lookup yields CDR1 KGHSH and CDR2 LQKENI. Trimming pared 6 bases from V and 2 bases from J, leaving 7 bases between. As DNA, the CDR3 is TGTGCCAGCTCTCAAATCAACACCGGGGAGCTGTTTTTT. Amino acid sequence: CASSQINTGELFF.

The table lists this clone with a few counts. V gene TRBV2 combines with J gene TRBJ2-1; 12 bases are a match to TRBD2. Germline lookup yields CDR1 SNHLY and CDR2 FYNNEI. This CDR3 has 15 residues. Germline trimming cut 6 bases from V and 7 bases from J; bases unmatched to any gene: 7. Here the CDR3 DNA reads TGTGCCAGCAGAGCTAGCGGGGGGGCCAGAAATGAGCAGTTCTTC. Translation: CASRASGGARNEQFF.

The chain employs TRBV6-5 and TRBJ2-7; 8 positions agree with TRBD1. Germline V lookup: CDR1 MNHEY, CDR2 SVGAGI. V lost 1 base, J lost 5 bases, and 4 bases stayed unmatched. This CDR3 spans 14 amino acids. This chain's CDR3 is CASSYLDRDNEQYF. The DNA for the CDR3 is TGTGCCAGCAGTTACTTGGACAGGGACAACGAGCAGTACTTC.

CDR3 sequence reads: CASSSGATNEKLFF. The DNA of the CDR3 is TGTGCCAGCAGCTCGGGAGCAACTAATGAAAAACTGTTTTTT. The chain links TRBV7-9 to TRBJ1-4; D remains ambiguous. V lost 4 bases to trimming and J lost 0 bases, with 6 bases between them. The length of the CDR3 is 14 residues. CDR1 is SEHNR, CDR2 FQNEAQ, per germline (reference sequence).

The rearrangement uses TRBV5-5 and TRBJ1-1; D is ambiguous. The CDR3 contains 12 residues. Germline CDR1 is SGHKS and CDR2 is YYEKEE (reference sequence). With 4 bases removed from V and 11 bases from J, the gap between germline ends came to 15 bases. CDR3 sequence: CASSQEKTVAFF. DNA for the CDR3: TGTGCCAGCAGCCAGGAAAAAACGGTGGCTTTCTTT. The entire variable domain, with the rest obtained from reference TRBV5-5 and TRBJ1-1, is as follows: DAGVTQSPTHLIKTRGQQVTLRCSPISGHKSVSWYQQVLGQGPQFIFQYYEKEERGRGNFPDRFSARQFPNYSSELNVNALLLGDSALYLCASSQEKTVAFFGQGTRLTVV.

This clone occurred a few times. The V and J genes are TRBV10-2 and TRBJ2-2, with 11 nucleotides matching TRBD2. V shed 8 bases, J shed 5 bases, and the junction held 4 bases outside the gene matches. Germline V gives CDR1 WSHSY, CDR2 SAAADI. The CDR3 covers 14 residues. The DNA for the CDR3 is TGCGCCAGCGGCCTAGCGGGAGGAACCGGGGAGCTGTTTTTT. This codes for CASGLAGGTGELFF.

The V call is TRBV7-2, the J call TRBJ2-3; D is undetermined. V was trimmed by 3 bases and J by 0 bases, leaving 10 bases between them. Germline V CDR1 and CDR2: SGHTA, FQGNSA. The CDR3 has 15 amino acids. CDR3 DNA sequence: TGTGCCAGCAGCTTGGATGGCAGGAGCACAGATACGCAGTATTTT. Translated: CASSLDGRSTDTQYF.

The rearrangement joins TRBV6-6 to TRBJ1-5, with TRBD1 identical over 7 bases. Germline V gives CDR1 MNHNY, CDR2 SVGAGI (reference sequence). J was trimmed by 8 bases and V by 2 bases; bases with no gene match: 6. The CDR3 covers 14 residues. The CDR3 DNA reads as TGTGCCAGCAGTTACCCCAAGGGGGCCGAGCCCCAGCATTTT. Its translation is CASSYPKGAEPQHF.

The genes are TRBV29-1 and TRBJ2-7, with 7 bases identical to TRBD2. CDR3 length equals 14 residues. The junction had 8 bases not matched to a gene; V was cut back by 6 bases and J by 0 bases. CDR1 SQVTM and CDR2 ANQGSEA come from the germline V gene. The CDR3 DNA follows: TGCAGCGTGGAGACCGGCGGGAGCTCCTACGAGCAGTACTTC. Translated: CSVETGGSSYEQYF.

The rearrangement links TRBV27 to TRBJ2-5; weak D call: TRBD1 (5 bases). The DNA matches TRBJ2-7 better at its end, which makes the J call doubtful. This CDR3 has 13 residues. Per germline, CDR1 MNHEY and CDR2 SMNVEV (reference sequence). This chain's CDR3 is CASSFRVGYEQYF. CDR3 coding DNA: TGTGCCAGCAGTTTCAGGGTGGGCTACGAGCAGTACTTC.

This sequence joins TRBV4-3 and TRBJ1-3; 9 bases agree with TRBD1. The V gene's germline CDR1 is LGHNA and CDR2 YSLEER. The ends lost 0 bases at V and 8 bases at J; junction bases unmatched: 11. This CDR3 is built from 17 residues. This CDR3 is CASSQDPGTGSRHTIYF. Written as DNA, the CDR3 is TGCGCCAGCAGCCAAGATCCCGGGACAGGGTCCAGGCACACCATATATTTT.

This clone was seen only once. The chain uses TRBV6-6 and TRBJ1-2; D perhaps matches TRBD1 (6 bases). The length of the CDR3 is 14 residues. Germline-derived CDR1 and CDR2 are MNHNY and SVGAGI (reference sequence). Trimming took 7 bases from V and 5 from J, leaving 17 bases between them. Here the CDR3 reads CASTRPDRIYGYTF. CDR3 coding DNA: TGTGCCAGCACCCGTCCGGACAGAATTTATGGCTACACCTTC.

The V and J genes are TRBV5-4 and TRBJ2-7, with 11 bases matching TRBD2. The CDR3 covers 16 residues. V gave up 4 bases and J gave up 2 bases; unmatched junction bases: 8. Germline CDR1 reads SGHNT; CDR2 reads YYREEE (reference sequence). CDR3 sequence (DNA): TGTGCCAGCAGCCCAGGGACTAGCGGCCGAACCTACGAGCAGTACTTC. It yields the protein CASSPGTSGRTYEQYF.

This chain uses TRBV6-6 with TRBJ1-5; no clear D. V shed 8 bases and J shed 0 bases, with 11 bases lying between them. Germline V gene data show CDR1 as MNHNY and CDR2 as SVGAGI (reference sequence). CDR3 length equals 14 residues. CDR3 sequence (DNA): TGTGCCAGCGATAACGAGTATAGCAATCAGCCCCAGCATTTT. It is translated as CASDNEYSNQPQHF.

CDR3 nucleotides: TGTGCCAGCAGCCAAGAGTCGGGGCGGGGGCGAAATGAGCAGTTCTTC. It is translated as CASSQESGRGRNEQFF. The rearrangement uses TRBV4-2 and TRBJ2-1; weak D call: TRBD2 (7 bases). V was clipped by 0 bases and J by 7 bases, with 16 bases between them. The CDR3 loop spans 16 amino acids. Germline assignment: CDR1 LGHNA and CDR2 YNFKEQ.

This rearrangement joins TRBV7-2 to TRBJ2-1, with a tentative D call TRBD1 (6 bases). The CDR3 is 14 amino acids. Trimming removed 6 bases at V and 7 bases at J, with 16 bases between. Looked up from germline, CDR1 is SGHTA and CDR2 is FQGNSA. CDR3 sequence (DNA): TGTGCCAGCAGACCCTCTCCGGGACATAATGAGCAGTTCTTC. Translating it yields CASRPSPGHNEQFF.

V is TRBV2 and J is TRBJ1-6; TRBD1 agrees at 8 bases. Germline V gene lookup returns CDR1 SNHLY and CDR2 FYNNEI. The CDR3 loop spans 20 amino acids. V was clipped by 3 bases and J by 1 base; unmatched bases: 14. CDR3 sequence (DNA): TGTGCCAGCAGTGATGGGGTGGCAGGGGGCATCAAGTCCTATAATTCACCCCTCCACTTT. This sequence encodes CASSDGVAGGIKSYNSPLHF.

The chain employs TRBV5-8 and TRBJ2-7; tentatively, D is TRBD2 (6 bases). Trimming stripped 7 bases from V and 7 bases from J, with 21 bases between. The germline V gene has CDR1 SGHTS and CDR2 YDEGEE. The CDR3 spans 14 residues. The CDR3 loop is CASGEYKRVGEQYF. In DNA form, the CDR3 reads TGTGCCAGCGGAGAGTATAAGCGGGTAGGGGAGCAGTACTTC.

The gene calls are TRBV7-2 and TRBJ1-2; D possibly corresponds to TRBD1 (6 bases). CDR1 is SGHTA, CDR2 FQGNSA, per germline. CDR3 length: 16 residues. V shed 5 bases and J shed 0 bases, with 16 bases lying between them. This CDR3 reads CASSREQGVPNYGYTF. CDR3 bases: TGTGCCAGCAGCCGGGAACAGGGAGTCCCTAACTATGGCTACACCTTC. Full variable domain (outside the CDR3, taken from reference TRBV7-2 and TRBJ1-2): GAGVSQSPSNKVTEKGKDVELRCDPISGHTALYWYRQSLGQGLEFLIYFQGNSAPDKSGLPSDRFSAERTGGSVSTLTIQRTQQEDSAVYLCASSREQGVPNYGYTFGSGTRLTVV.

The chain's CDR3 is CASSQTDRGRNIQYF. The CDR3 DNA is TGTGCCAGCAGCCAGACAGACAGGGGAAGGAACATTCAGTACTTC. The chain links TRBV7-2 to TRBJ2-4; 8 bases match TRBD1. There are 15 residues in the CDR3. V lost 5 bases to trimming and J lost 7 bases; unmatched junction nucleotides: 10. Germline V lookup: CDR1 SGHTA, CDR2 FQGNSA.

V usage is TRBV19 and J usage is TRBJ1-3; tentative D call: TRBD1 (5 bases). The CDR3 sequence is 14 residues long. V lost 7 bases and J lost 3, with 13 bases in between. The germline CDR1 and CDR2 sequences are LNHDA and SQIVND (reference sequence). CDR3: CASTTMGLGNTIYF. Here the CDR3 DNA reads TGTGCCAGTACAACCATGGGACTTGGAAACACCATATATTTT.

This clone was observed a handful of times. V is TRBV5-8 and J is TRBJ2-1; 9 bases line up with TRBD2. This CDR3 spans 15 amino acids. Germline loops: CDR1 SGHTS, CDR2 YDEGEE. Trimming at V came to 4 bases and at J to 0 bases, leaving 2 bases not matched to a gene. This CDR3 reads CASSQGLASYNEQFF. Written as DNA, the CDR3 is TGTGCCAGCAGCCAGGGACTAGCCTCCTACAATGAGCAGTTCTTC.

The CDR3 sequence is CASSLLAGTGELFF. The CDR3 nucleotides are TGCGCCAGCAGCTTGTTAGCGGGAACCGGGGAGCTGTTTTTT. V usage is TRBV5-1 and J usage is TRBJ2-2; 8 bases map to TRBD2. V trimming: 1 base; J trimming: 5 bases; junction bases outside the gene matches: 1. The CDR3 extends over 14 amino acids. CDR1 and CDR2 from the germline V gene are SGHRS and YFSETQ.

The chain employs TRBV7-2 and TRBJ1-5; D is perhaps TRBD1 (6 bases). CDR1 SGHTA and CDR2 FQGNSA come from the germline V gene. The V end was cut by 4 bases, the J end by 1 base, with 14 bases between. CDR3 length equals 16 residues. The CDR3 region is CASSWDTVNSNQPQHF. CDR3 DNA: TGTGCCAGCAGCTGGGACACCGTCAACAGCAATCAGCCCCAGCATTTT.